This record looks at one TCR beta chain sequence and its context. The sample is drawn from a study of CD8 T cells in Susac syndrome. Reverse transcription of 0.5 to 1 ug RNA was carried out with random hexamers. Each CDR3 protein gets one entry after TCRdb re-called the immunoSEQ multiplex PCR reads with MiXCR. The sample lists around 200,000 distinct CDR3 sequences; roughly 94% were seen once. This TCR was recovered from a human donor with multiple sclerosis. Source material: CD4+ T cells from PBMCs.

CDR3 amino acids: CASSLWASRLAGYNEQFF. The CDR3 DNA reads TGTGCCAGCAGTTTATGGGCGTCGCGACTAGCGGGGTACAATGAGCAGTTCTTC. The chain couples TRBV27 to TRBJ2-1; TRBD2 agrees at 11 bases. This CDR3 contains 18 residues. Germline V gives CDR1 MNHEY, CDR2 SMNVEV (reference sequence). V lost 1 base and J lost 4; bases outside the gene matches: 9.